These T cell receptor beta chains were read from a single sample in a study of blood T cells in healthy people across ages. MiXCR was run by TCRdb on the 5' RACE reads, yielding one entry per CDR3 protein. In the table there are about 780,000 distinct CDR3 sequences, 35% to 60% of which are singletons. Input material: blood. The origin of the receptors is an elderly man in good health. CDR3s include the opening cysteine and the closing phenylalanine or tryptophan. A D gene is named only where the DNA matches it firmly. Size tells how often a clone was seen (once, few, many) or the class of an expanded clone, and some rows leave it out.

CSERLAGVCNEQFF	TGCAGCGAGAGACTAGCGGGAGTCTGCAATGAGCAGTTCTTC	-	TRBD2	TRBV29-1	14	TRBJ2-1
CASSYSAGYVNEQYF	TGTGCCAGCAGTTACTCGGCAGGGTACGTGAACGAGCAGTACTTC	-	-	TRBV6-2/TRBV6-3	15	TRBJ2-7
CASSQEGGETQYF	TGTGCCAGCAGCCAAGAGGGCGGGGAGACCCAGTACTTC	-	-	TRBV3-1	13	TRBJ2-5
CATRLGGNTDTQYF	TGTGCCACCAGATTAGGAGGAAACACAGATACGCAGTATTTT	-	-	TRBV28	14	TRBJ2-3
CASSHPQGKETQYF	TGCGCCAGCAGCCATCCTCAGGGAAAAGAGACCCAGTACTTC	-	-	TRBV4-1	14	TRBJ2-5
CASRKTSGSLGEQFF	TGTGCCAGCAGGAAGACTAGCGGGAGTTTGGGTGAGCAGTTCTTC	-	TRBD2	TRBV27	15	TRBJ2-1
CSSKVLQETQYF	TGCAGCTCGAAGGTACTTCAGGAGACCCAGTACTTC	few	-	TRBV29-1	12	TRBJ2-5
CAISELRGAEEKLFF	TGTGCCATCAGTGAGTTAAGGGGCGCGGAGGAAAAACTGTTTTTT	-	-	TRBV10-3	15	TRBJ1-4
CASSQRLAKNIQYF	TGTGCCAGCAGCCAGAGACTAGCCAAAAACATTCAGTACTTC	-	-	TRBV13	14	TRBJ2-4
CSSDGIAGASTDTQYF	TGCAGCTCTGACGGGATAGCGGGAGCTAGCACAGATACGCAGTATTTT	few	TRBD2	TRBV29-1	16	TRBJ2-3
CASSPGSSSHEQYF	TGTGCCAGCTCACCGGGGTCTTCCTCCCACGAGCAGTACTTC	few	-	TRBV18	14	TRBJ2-7
CATSEGGEDTQYF	TGTGCCACCAGTGAGGGAGGGGAAGATACGCAGTATTTT	-	TRBD2	TRBV24-1	13	TRBJ2-3
CAWSYLAVYNEQFF	TGTGCCTGGAGTTACCTAGCGGTTTACAATGAGCAGTTCTTC	few	TRBD2	TRBV30	14	TRBJ2-1
CATSRDRGTGTYEQYF	TGTGCCACCAGCAGAGATAGAGGGACGGGGACCTACGAGCAGTACTTC	few	-	TRBV15	16	TRBJ2-7
CASSKWQVYEQYF	TGTGCCAGCAGTAAGTGGCAGGTCTACGAGCAGTACTTC	-	-	TRBV12-3/TRBV12-4	13	TRBJ2-7
CACSRTPGSNQPQHF	TGTGCCTGCAGCCGAACACCAGGGAGCAATCAGCCCCAGCATTTT	-	-	TRBV5-4	15	TRBJ1-5
CASKGDHYEQYF	TGTGCCAGCAAGGGAGATCACTACGAGCAGTACTTC	-	-	TRBV6-1	12	TRBJ2-7
CASSLTAGNTGELFF	TGTGCCAGCAGCTTAACCGCCGGCAACACCGGGGAGCTGTTTTTT	-	-	TRBV7-3	15	TRBJ2-2
CSATSGQGGKETQYF	TGCAGTGCTACCTCGGGACAGGGAGGGAAAGAGACCCAGTACTTC	-	TRBD1	TRBV20-1	15	TRBJ2-5
CASLLAGGNEQYF	TGTGCCAGCCTACTTGCGGGGGGGAACGAGCAGTACTTC	-	TRBD2	TRBV6-1	13	TRBJ2-7
CAISESGAANTEAFF	TGTGCCATCAGTGAGTCTGGGGCGGCAAACACTGAAGCTTTCTTT	-	-	TRBV10-3	15	TRBJ1-1
CACLAIGSTGELFF	TGTGCCTGTCTGGCTATTGGGTCCACCGGGGAGCTGTTTTTT	-	-	TRBV6-6	14	TRBJ2-2
CASSGGSGSVDYNEQFF	TGCGCCAGCAGCGGGGGCAGCGGGAGCGTAGACTACAATGAGCAGTTCTTC	-	TRBD2	TRBV5-1	17	TRBJ2-1
CASSLKGATGELFF	TGCGCCAGCAGCTTAAAGGGGGCCACCGGGGAGCTGTTTTTT	-	TRBD1	TRBV5-1	14	TRBJ2-2
CASSSGTVRETQYF	TGTGCCAGCAGTTCCGGGACGGTCCGAGAGACCCAGTACTTC	few	-	TRBV5-6	14	TRBJ2-5
CASSFGATGTGEQYF	TGCGCCAGCAGCTTTGGGGCGACAGGGACGGGAGAGCAGTACTTC	-	TRBD1	TRBV5-1	15	TRBJ2-7
CATSSLAEGETQYF	TGTGCCACCAGCAGCCTAGCCGAGGGGGAGACCCAGTACTTC	-	-	TRBV15	14	TRBJ2-5
CASSSGQRHNEQFF	TGTGCCAGCAGCTCAGGACAGAGGCACAATGAGCAGTTCTTC	once	-	TRBV7-9	14	TRBJ2-1
CASSAQRAGGQFF	TGTGCCAGCAGCGCGCAGAGGGCGGGGGGACAGTTCTTC	-	TRBD2	TRBV11-2	13	TRBJ2-1
CASSGQGINEQYF	TGTGCCAGCAGTGGACAGGGGATAAACGAGCAGTACTTC	-	TRBD1	TRBV12-3/TRBV12-4	13	TRBJ2-7
CSSTAAGKYNEQFF	TGCAGTTCAACGGCAGCGGGGAAATACAATGAGCAGTTCTTC	-	TRBD2	TRBV20-1	14	TRBJ2-1
CASSENAGVGEQYF	TGTGCCAGCAGTGAAAATGCGGGAGTGGGGGAGCAGTACTTC	-	TRBD2	TRBV2	14	TRBJ2-7
CASSQDRVTDTQYF	TGCGCCAGCAGCCAGGACAGGGTCACAGATACGCAGTATTTT	few	TRBD1	TRBV4-2	14	TRBJ2-3
CASSEDHYEQYF	TGTGCCAGCAGCGAGGACCACTACGAGCAGTACTTC	-	-	TRBV7-2	12	TRBJ2-7
CASSEDGSYTDTQYF	TGTGCCAGCAGTGAGGACGGTTCTTACACAGATACGCAGTATTTT	-	-	TRBV2	15	TRBJ2-3
CSVGLGDGRGETQYF	TGCAGCGTTGGCCTTGGGGACGGGAGGGGTGAGACCCAGTACTTC	few	TRBD2	TRBV29-1	15	TRBJ2-5
CASSVHRDRGYEQYF	TGTGCCAGTAGTGTCCACCGGGACAGGGGCTACGAGCAGTACTTC	-	TRBD1	TRBV19	15	TRBJ2-7
CASSLRGLAGVDEQFF	TGCGCCAGCAGCCTCCGTGGACTAGCGGGAGTAGATGAGCAGTTCTTC	few	TRBD2	TRBV5-1	16	TRBJ2-1
CSVEYQETQYF	TGCAGCGTAGAGTACCAAGAGACCCAGTACTTC	few	-	TRBV29-1	11	TRBJ2-5
CAWATGSLVQYF	TGTGCCTGGGCGACAGGGTCTTTGGTGCAGTACTTC	-	TRBD1	TRBV30	12	TRBJ2-7